Each of the 21 T cell receptor beta chains below was sequenced from the same sample in a study of T cell responses to AZD1222 COVID-19 vaccine. The method was immunoSEQ multiplex PCR; TCRdb's version includes in-frame clones alone and lacks a portion of them. This table holds roughly 150,000 clones, 85% to 95% found once. The source material was peripheral blood, sampled on day 0 of AZD1222 vaccination. All receptors derive from an adult in good health.

This clone was counted a single time. This chain connects TRBV28 to TRBJ1-4; 9 nucleotides match TRBD1. V gave up 3 bases and J gave up 8 bases; unmatched junction bases: 7. CDR1 and CDR2 from the germline V gene are MDHEN and SYDVKM. The CDR3 covers 15 residues. The CDR3 DNA reads TGTGCCAGCAGTTTCCCCACAGGGGGCGCGGAAAAACTGTTTTTT. Translated, it gives CASSFPTGGAEKLFF.

V usage is TRBV11-3 and J usage is TRBJ1-2, with TRBD1 as a possible D gene (6 bases). The CDR3 extends over 14 amino acids. Per the germline V gene, CDR1 is SGHNT and CDR2 is YENEEA. V was shortened by 5 bases and J by 2 bases, with 12 bases between the two germline ends. Here the CDR3 reads CASSLSTGNYGYTF. In DNA form, the CDR3 reads TGTGCCAGCAGCCTAAGTACAGGGAACTATGGCTACACCTTC.

The table lists this clone with a count of one. The chain employs TRBV23-1 and TRBJ1-3; D is possibly TRBD1 (5 bases). TRBV23-1 is flagged as an ORF with uncertain function. Between the trimmed V and J ends, which lost 6 bases and 0 bases, there was a span of 12 bases. This CDR3 is built from 15 residues. As DNA, the CDR3 is TGCGCCAGCAGAAGGACAAGGAGCTCTGGAAACACCATATATTTT. Protein: CASRRTRSSGNTIYF.

In nucleotides, the CDR3 is TGTGCCAGTAGCCCGGGGGAGACCCAGTACTTC. This encodes CASSPGETQYF. The chain recombines TRBV19 with TRBJ2-5; the D gene is possibly TRBD2 (5 bases). The CDR3 loop spans 11 amino acids. Trimming cost V 6 bases and J 5 bases, with 7 bases left between them. Germline-derived CDR1 and CDR2 are LNHDA and SQIVND (reference sequence).

The chain has TRBV7-2 and TRBJ1-1; D is perhaps TRBD1 (6 bases). V was shortened by 4 bases and J by 2 bases, with 8 bases between the two germline ends. Germline CDR1 SGHTA, CDR2 FQGNSA. This CDR3 is 13 amino acids long. The CDR3 is CASSSGENTEAFF. In DNA form, the CDR3 reads TGTGCCAGCAGCTCAGGGGAAAACACTGAAGCTTTCTTT. The complete variable domain, with remaining parts taken from reference TRBV7-2 and TRBJ1-1, reads GAGVSQSPSNKVTEKGKDVELRCDPISGHTALYWYRQSLGQGLEFLIYFQGNSAPDKSGLPSDRFSAERTGGSVSTLTIQRTQQEDSAVYLCASSSGENTEAFFGQGTRLTVV.

This chain uses TRBV30 with TRBJ1-5; D is unresolved. V was cut by 2 bases and J by 0 bases, with 8 bases left in between. CDR1 is GTSNPN, CDR2 SVGIG, per germline (reference sequence). The CDR3 consists of 14 residues. CDR3 sequence: CAWSPGGSNQPQHF. The CDR3 DNA reads as TGTGCCTGGAGTCCCGGAGGTAGCAATCAGCCCCAGCATTTT. Together with reference TRBV30 and TRBJ1-5, the CDR3 gives the full variable domain: SQTIHQWPATLVQPVGSPLSLECTVEGTSNPNLYWYRQAAGRGLQLLFYSVGIGQISSEVPQNLSASRPQDRQFILSSKKLLLSDSGFYLCAWSPGGSNQPQHFGDGTRLSIL.

This clone was seen a few times. V is TRBV6-5 and J is TRBJ1-1; TRBD1 matches 8 bases. Germline loops: CDR1 MNHEY, CDR2 SVGAGI. CDR3 length equals 15 residues. J lost 3 bases, V lost 2 bases, and 5 bases had no gene match. The DNA of the CDR3 is TGTGCCAGCAGTTACCTGGGACAGGAGTACACTGAAGCTTTCTTT. This gives the protein CASSYLGQEYTEAFF.

V gene TRBV9 combines with J gene TRBJ2-1; a possible D gene is TRBD2 (5 bases). The CDR3 loop spans 14 amino acids. V lost 0 bases and J 6 bases, leaving 10 bases between the germline ends. Germline V CDR1 and CDR2: SGDLS, YYNGEE. CDR3 residues: CASSVVGRGNEQFF. DNA of the CDR3: TGTGCCAGCAGCGTAGTGGGGAGAGGCAATGAGCAGTTCTTC.

The chain is built from TRBV5-1 and TRBJ2-1; either TRBD1 or TRBD2 may supply D (6 bases each). V gave up 0 bases and J gave up 4 bases, with 14 bases separating them. The CDR3 has 16 amino acids. CDR1 and CDR2 from the germline V gene are SGHRS and YFSETQ. The CDR3 reads CASSLGGLAQYNEQFF. DNA for the CDR3: TGCGCCAGCAGCTTGGGGGGGCTAGCGCAGTACAATGAGCAGTTCTTC.

This chain links TRBV6-5 with TRBJ2-5; tentative D call: TRBD2 (5 bases). Germline V lookup: CDR1 MNHEY, CDR2 SVGAGI. V was trimmed by 4 bases and J by 11 bases, leaving 17 bases between them. This CDR3 is 13 amino acids long. The CDR3 loop is CASSWGDVRKQYF. CDR3 in DNA: TGTGCCAGCAGTTGGGGAGACGTACGAAAACAGTACTTC.

The chain recombines TRBV14 with TRBJ2-2; 7 bases map to TRBD1. Per germline, CDR1 SGHDN and CDR2 FVKESK. The CDR3 covers 15 residues. Unmatched junction bases numbered 7, after V lost 4 bases and J lost 5 bases. As DNA, the CDR3 is TGTGCCAGCAGCCCCCGAGACAGGGTGACCGGGGAGCTGTTTTTT. Translating gives CASSPRDRVTGELFF.

The V call is TRBV3-1 (or the pseudogene TRBV3-2), the J call TRBJ1-2; D is unresolved. The CDR3 is made up of 13 amino acids. The germline V gene encodes CDR1 LGHDT and CDR2 YNNKEL (reference sequence). Trimming took 0 bases from V and 7 from J, leaving 9 bases between them. DNA of the CDR3: TGTGCCAGCAGCCAAGATCTGGAGGGTGGCTACACCTTC. Its translation is CASSQDLEGGYTF.

The chain employs TRBV4-1 and TRBJ1-6; 7 nucleotides line up with TRBD1. Germline lookup yields CDR1 MGHRA and CDR2 YSYEKL. This CDR3 is built from 14 residues. V lost 5 bases and J lost 8; bases outside the gene matches: 6. For the CDR3, the DNA is TGCGCCAGCAGCGGCCGGGACAGAGATTCACCCCTCCACTTT. Amino acid sequence: CASSGRDRDSPLHF.

This chain uses TRBV19 with TRBJ2-1; D unresolved. The CDR3 contains 16 residues. Trimming pared 5 bases from V and 0 bases from J, leaving 14 bases between. Looked up from germline, CDR1 is LNHDA and CDR2 is SQIVND (reference sequence). Here the CDR3 DNA reads TGTGCCAGTAGTCCCTCGGGTTGGAGCTCCTACAATGAGCAGTTCTTC. It codes for CASSPSGWSSYNEQFF.

In its sample, this clone was seen once. V and J are TRBV2 and TRBJ2-5; possibly TRBD1 for D (6 bases). Germline CDR1 SNHLY, CDR2 FYNNEI. The V end lost 7 bases, the J end lost 2 bases, and 14 bases lay between the germline ends. The CDR3 is 14 amino acids. CDR3 in amino acids: CASNRDIPQETQYF. DNA of the CDR3: TGTGCCAGCAACCGGGACATACCGCAAGAGACCCAGTACTTC.

Here the CDR3 DNA reads TGCGCCAGCAGCTTGGAACTAGCGGGGTTTAATGAGCAGTTCTTC. The encoded protein is CASSLELAGFNEQFF. This chain connects TRBV5-1 to TRBJ2-1; 10 bases match TRBD2. The CDR3 covers 15 residues. Germline trimming cut 0 bases from V and 7 bases from J; bases unmatched to any gene: 4. Germline V gene data show CDR1 as SGHRS and CDR2 as YFSETQ.

This chain links TRBV7-2 with TRBJ1-5; tentatively, D is TRBD1 (6 bases). This CDR3 has 15 amino acids. V was pared by 1 base and J by 2 bases, with 9 bases between. Germline values: CDR1 SGHTA, CDR2 FQGNSA. Here the CDR3 reads CASSLGRQGNQPQHF. CDR3 DNA sequence: TGTGCCAGCAGCTTAGGACGACAGGGCAATCAGCCCCAGCATTTT.

This clone has a single count. The J gene is TRBJ1-1, the V gene TRBV30; TRBD1 matches 8 bases. V shed 2 bases, J shed 4 bases, and the junction held 3 bases outside the gene matches. Germline V gene data show CDR1 as GTSNPN and CDR2 as SVGIG (reference sequence). The CDR3 runs to 13 residues. CDR3 sequence reads: CAWSRTGSTEAFF. The CDR3 nucleotides are TGTGCCTGGAGTCGGACAGGGAGCACTGAAGCTTTCTTT.

This chain links TRBV10-3 with TRBJ1-1; tentatively, D is TRBD1 (6 bases). From germline, CDR1 is ENHRY and CDR2 SYGVKD. V lost 7 bases and J lost 2, with 14 bases in between. The length of the CDR3 is 14 residues. Written as DNA, the CDR3 is TGTGCCATCAACGCGGGGGCTAGTAACACTGAAGCTTTCTTT. Translated, it gives CAINAGASNTEAFF.

The V gene is TRBV2, the J gene TRBJ1-2, with D hard to call. This CDR3 is 15 amino acids long. V shed 6 bases and J shed 4 bases, with 18 bases lying between them. Germline V gives CDR1 SNHLY, CDR2 FYNNEI. Here the CDR3 reads CASSEREALGYGYTF. DNA of the CDR3: TGTGCCAGCAGCGAAAGGGAGGCCCTGGGCTATGGCTACACCTTC.

This chain links TRBV6-5 with TRBJ1-2; D is undetermined. Germline CDR1 is MNHEY and CDR2 is SVGAGI. Trimming removed 6 bases from V and 4 bases from J, with 15 bases in between. This CDR3 is 14 amino acids long. CDR3: CASSLTPQFYGYTF. CDR3 coding DNA: TGTGCCAGCAGCTTGACCCCTCAGTTCTATGGCTACACCTTC.